This is a list of T cell receptor beta chains from one sample in a study of shared clonotypes between healthy human individuals. Produced via immunoSEQ multiplex PCR; TCRdb's table is partial and in-frame only. The sample gives roughly 770,000 clones, approximately 97% of which show up once; less than 0.25% is in the top ten. The sequenced sample consisted of naive CD8+ T cells sorted from blood. Source of these receptors: a man under 40 in good health. The CDR3 runs from the conserved cysteine through the conserved F or W. Fields, in order: V gene, D gene, J gene, clone size, CDR3 DNA, CDR3 protein. The D gene is left open where the match is weak. Clone size, where shown, is once, few, many, or a class for clones that have expanded.

TRBV10-3	-	TRBJ2-7	-	TGTGCCATCAGTGAGTCGGTGGACGAGCAGTACTTC	CAISESVDEQYF
TRBV5-6	TRBD1	TRBJ2-7	once	TGTGCCAGCAGCCATGGGACAGGGGGGAGCGAGCAGTACTTC	CASSHGTGGSEQYF
TRBV28	TRBD2	TRBJ2-1	few	TGTGCCAGCAGTTTCCCGGGACTAGGGAATGAGCAGTTCTTC	CASSFPGLGNEQFF
TRBV27	-	TRBJ2-7	-	TGTGCCAGCAGTTGGGCCAGTTCCTACGAGCAGTACTTC	CASSWASSYEQYF
TRBV5-6	TRBD1	TRBJ2-7	-	TGTGCCAGCAGCTTTTACGACAGGGAAATACACGAGCAGTACTTC	CASSFYDREIHEQYF
TRBV7-9	-	TRBJ2-7	-	TGTGCCAGCAGCCCCCCTGGAGAGGACGAGCAGTACTTC	CASSPPGEDEQYF
TRBV6-5	-	TRBJ2-1	-	TGTGCCAGCAGTTATAGGGGGAATGAGCAGTTCTTC	CASSYRGNEQFF
TRBV27	TRBD2	TRBJ2-2	-	TGTGCCAGCAGTTATATGCGGGGGACCGGGGAGCTGTTTTTT	CASSYMRGTGELFF
TRBV9	-	TRBJ2-1	-	TGTGCCAGCAGCGCGCCGGGCCCTCGCTCCAATGAGCAGTTCTTC	CASSAPGPRSNEQFF
TRBV25-1	-	TRBJ2-1	-	TGTGCCAGCAGTGGAGATAGCTCCTACAATGAGCAGTTCTTC	CASSGDSSYNEQFF
TRBV11-3	-	TRBJ2-1	-	TGTGCCAGCAGCTTCGGCGGAAACGTATACAATGAGCAGTTCTTC	CASSFGGNVYNEQFF
TRBV28	-	TRBJ1-1	once	TGTGCCAGCAGTTTCAGGACAGAACCGAACACTGAAGCTTTCTTT	CASSFRTEPNTEAFF
TRBV7-6	TRBD1	TRBJ2-7	-	TGTGCCAGCAGCTTAAGTGTGACAGGGGATTACGAGCAGTACTTC	CASSLSVTGDYEQYF
TRBV2	-	TRBJ1-5	-	TGTGCCAGCAGGGGACTAATTGCGGGCGATCAGCCCCAGCATTTT	CASRGLIAGDQPQHF
TRBV27	-	TRBJ1-5	-	TGTGCCAGCAGTTTTGGAGGGAATCAGCCCCAGCATTTT	CASSFGGNQPQHF
TRBV6-5	-	TRBJ2-3	-	TGTGCCACCTTAACCTCAGATACGCAGTATTTT	CATLTSDTQYF
TRBV27	-	TRBJ2-7	-	TGTGCCAGCAGTCCAATGGAGAACTACGAGCAGTACTTC	CASSPMENYEQYF
TRBV7-6	-	TRBJ2-1	-	TGTGCCAGCAGCTTAGGGACCGATGAGCAGTTCTTC	CASSLGTDEQFF
TRBV29-1	-	TRBJ2-7	-	TGCAGCGCCCTGGACAGTTACGAGCAGTACTTC	CSALDSYEQYF
TRBV11-2	TRBD1	TRBJ2-7	-	TGTGCCAGCAGCTGGGCGACAGGGACCTACGAGCAGTACTTC	CASSWATGTYEQYF
TRBV6-5	TRBD1	TRBJ2-1	-	TGTGCCAGCAGTTACATGACAGGGGATGAGCAGTTCTTC	CASSYMTGDEQFF
TRBV15	TRBD1	TRBJ2-7	-	TGTGCCACCAACCGGGGCGGCCGGATACAGGGGGCGTTATCCGAGCAGTACTTC	CATNRGGRIQGALSEQYF
TRBV2	TRBD1	TRBJ2-1	-	TGTGCCAGCAGTAGAAGCCGGGACAGATCTTTGAATGAGCAGTTCTTC	CASSRSRDRSLNEQFF